The 30 T cell receptor beta chains given below trace back to one sample, sequenced in a study of blood T cell repertoires in COVID-19. Produced via immunoSEQ multiplex PCR; TCRdb's table is partial and in-frame only. The sample shows about 280,000 clones, 85% of them seen only once. Source material: peripheral blood. Source of these receptors: a man aged 45 to 65 with active or convalescent COVID-19.

The chain is built from TRBV9 and TRBJ2-6; D is uncertain. CDR1 SGDLS and CDR2 YYNGEE come from the germline V gene. V gave up 1 base and J gave up 3 bases, with 14 bases separating them. The CDR3 length is 17 residues. The CDR3 is CASSVPPDISGANVLTF. The CDR3, as DNA: TGTGCCAGCAGCGTACCCCCAGATATAAGTGGGGCCAACGTCCTGACTTTC.

The V and J genes are TRBV6-5 and TRBJ2-7, with a weak D call TRBD2 (5 bases). Germline V gene sequence: CDR1 MNHEY, CDR2 SVGAGI. CDR3 length: 12 amino acids. V lost 7 bases to trimming and J lost 4 bases, with 11 bases between them. The CDR3 nucleotides are TGTGCCAGCACGGGAACTTCGTACGAGCAGTACTTC. The encoded protein is CASTGTSYEQYF.

This clone was detected only a few times. The CDR3 loop is CASSDSRQPQHF. In nucleotides, the CDR3 is TGTGCCAGTAGCGACTCGAGGCAGCCCCAGCATTTT. The rearrangement uses TRBV19 and TRBJ1-5, with no clear D. CDR3 size: 12 residues. Between the trimmed V and J ends, which lost 6 bases and 7 bases, there was a span of 10 bases. Germline CDR1 reads LNHDA; CDR2 reads SQIVND (reference sequence).

The chain uses TRBV9 and TRBJ2-7; perhaps TRBD2 as D (6 bases). The length of the CDR3 is 16 residues. The V and J ends lost 0 bases and 2 bases respectively, with 15 bases between them. Germline V lookup: CDR1 SGDLS, CDR2 YYNGEE. The CDR3 loop is CASSVGGDWLTYEQYF. The CDR3 region has the DNA TGTGCCAGCAGCGTAGGGGGGGACTGGTTGACCTACGAGCAGTACTTC.

This chain joins TRBV28 and TRBJ2-2; D might be TRBD1 (7 bases). The ends were cut back, 2 bases at V and 6 bases at J, with 10 bases in the middle. CDR1 and CDR2 from the germline V gene are MDHEN and SYDVKM. The CDR3 is 14 amino acids. CDR3 sequence: CASSLIRGAGELFF. Here the CDR3 DNA reads TGTGCCAGCAGTTTAATCAGGGGGGCCGGGGAGCTGTTTTTT.

The chain carries TRBV27 and TRBJ2-1; 9 bases are shared with TRBD1. V lost 6 bases and J lost 4; bases outside the gene matches: 10. The CDR3 is 16 amino acids. Germline CDR1 is MNHEY and CDR2 is SMNVEV (reference sequence). The CDR3 DNA reads TGTGCCAGCAGGGCCGGATTGGGACAGGGATACAATGAGCAGTTCTTC. Amino acids: CASRAGLGQGYNEQFF.

The chain links TRBV28 to TRBJ2-3; 8 bases line up with TRBD2. V lost 5 bases, J lost 0 bases, and 7 bases stayed unmatched. The CDR3 has 16 residues. Looked up from germline, CDR1 is MDHEN and CDR2 is SYDVKM. This CDR3 is CASSPRLATSTDTQYF. Written as DNA, the CDR3 is TGTGCCAGCAGTCCGAGACTAGCGACTAGCACAGATACGCAGTATTTT.

V gene TRBV14 combines with J gene TRBJ1-4; TRBD1 might be the D (6 bases). V was clipped by 1 base and J by 7 bases, with 13 bases between them. Germline lookup yields CDR1 SGHDN and CDR2 FVKESK. CDR3 size: 15 residues. CDR3 DNA: TGTGCCAGCAGCCAAGTACAGGGCCCAAGTGAAAAACTGTTTTTT. Translation gives CASSQVQGPSEKLFF.

This sequence joins TRBV2 and TRBJ2-2; TRBD2 matches 7 bases. V trimming: 8 bases; J trimming: 2 bases; junction bases outside the gene matches: 5. Germline CDR1 reads SNHLY; CDR2 reads FYNNEI. The CDR3 is 14 amino acids. The CDR3 reads CASRREGNTGELFF. The CDR3 nucleotides read TGTGCCAGCCGGAGGGAGGGCAACACCGGGGAGCTGTTTTTT.

The genes are TRBV19 and TRBJ2-2, with D possibly being TRBD2 (5 bases). Deletions cut 6 bases from V and 0 bases from J, with 8 bases between. CDR1 and CDR2 (germline): LNHDA, SQIVND (reference sequence). CDR3 length: 14 residues. The CDR3 protein is CASRGGSNTGELFF. The CDR3, as DNA: TGTGCCAGTAGAGGCGGGTCGAACACCGGGGAGCTGTTTTTT. Full variable domain (missing parts from reference TRBV19 and TRBJ2-2): DGGITQSPKYLFRKEGQNVTLSCEQNLNHDAMYWYRQDPGQGLRLIYYSQIVNDFQKGDIAEGYSVSREKKESFPLTVTSAQKNPTAFYLCASRGGSNTGELFFGEGSRLTVL.

The V call is TRBV9, the J call TRBJ2-7; 11 positions agree with TRBD1. Germline V gene data show CDR1 as SGDLS and CDR2 as YYNGEE. V was pared by 4 bases and J by 4 bases, with 4 bases of the junction left unmatched. There are 14 residues in the CDR3. The CDR3 nucleotides are TGTGCCAGCAGCACAGGGACAGGGGGGTACGAGCAGTACTTC. Its protein is CASSTGTGGYEQYF. Using reference TRBV9 and TRBJ2-7 for the parts outside the CDR3, the full variable domain is DSGVTQTPKHLITATGQRVTLRCSPRSGDLSVYWYQQSLDQGLQFLIQYYNGEERAKGNILERFSAQQFPDLHSELNLSSLELGDSALYFCASSTGTGGYEQYFGPGTRLTVT.

V and J are TRBV10-3 and TRBJ1-3, with D uncertain. The CDR3 has 15 amino acids. Germline V gene data show CDR1 as ENHRY and CDR2 as SYGVKD. Deletions cut 4 bases from V and 0 bases from J, with 10 bases between. CDR3 amino acids: CAISAGRLSGNTIYF. DNA of the CDR3: TGTGCCATCAGTGCCGGCCGACTCTCTGGAAACACCATATATTTT.

This rearrangement joins TRBV3-1 (or the pseudogene TRBV3-2) to TRBJ2-7; no clear D. Per the germline V gene, CDR1 is LGHDT and CDR2 is YNNKEL (reference sequence). The CDR3 totals 12 residues. Trimming took 2 bases from V and 9 from J, leaving 11 bases between them. CDR3 residues: CASSQTSRGQYF. The DNA for the CDR3 is TGTGCCAGCAGCCAAACAAGTCGCGGGCAGTACTTC.

The J gene is TRBJ2-2, the V gene TRBV10-2, with D maybe TRBD1 (5 bases). The CDR3 runs 16 residues. Trimming pared 4 bases from V and 5 bases from J, leaving 17 bases between. Germline V gene data show CDR1 as WSHSY and CDR2 as SAAADI. The CDR3 DNA reads as TGCGCCAGCAGTGGGACCTCCGGACAAAGAACCGGGGAGCTGTTTTTT. Protein product: CASSGTSGQRTGELFF.

The rearrangement uses TRBV7-2 and TRBJ2-7; TRBD2 aligns across 10 bases. This CDR3 is built from 16 residues. Losses at the gene ends were 2 bases for V and 3 bases for J; bases not matched to a gene: 7. Germline loops: CDR1 SGHTA, CDR2 FQGNSA. The DNA of the CDR3 is TGTGCCAGCAGCTTACTGTCGCTAGCGGGAGTCTACGAGCAGTACTTC. Encoded protein: CASSLLSLAGVYEQYF.

V usage is TRBV4-2 and J usage is TRBJ2-1; 8 bases line up with TRBD2. The ends lost 5 bases at V and 6 bases at J; junction bases unmatched: 6. CDR1 and CDR2 from the germline V gene are LGHNA and YNFKEQ. The CDR3 runs to 14 residues. The CDR3 reads CASSAGGIGNEQFF. CDR3 sequence (DNA): TGTGCCAGCAGCGCGGGAGGAATCGGCAATGAGCAGTTCTTC.

The rearrangement uses TRBV12-3 or TRBV12-4 and TRBJ2-3; D unresolved. V gave up 4 bases and J gave up 6 bases, with 11 bases separating them. This CDR3 spans 13 amino acids. The DNA of the CDR3 is TGTGCCAGCAGTTCGAGCGCTTTGGATACGCAGTATTTT. Amino acid sequence: CASSSSALDTQYF.

This clone was recorded once. This chain joins TRBV7-8 and TRBJ2-1; 7 positions match TRBD2. Per germline, CDR1 SGHVS and CDR2 FQNEAQ. Germline trimming cut 5 bases from V and 9 bases from J; bases unmatched to any gene: 10. The CDR3 covers 14 residues. The CDR3 DNA is TGTGCCAGCAGCCGAAGGCGGGAGCTTAGTGAGCAGTTCTTC. Its translation: CASSRRRELSEQFF.

This chain connects TRBV30 to TRBJ2-5; 8 bases agree with TRBD1. J lost 5 bases, V lost 8 bases, and 7 bases had no gene match. Germline V lookup: CDR1 GTSNPN, CDR2 SVGIG (reference sequence). The CDR3 has 12 amino acids. CDR3 DNA: TGTGCCAGTACAGGGGGTACGGAGACCCAGTACTTC. Encoded protein: CASTGGTETQYF.

This rearrangement joins TRBV2 to TRBJ2-1, with D possibly TRBD2 on 5 matching bases. Trimming cost V 5 bases and J 0 bases, with 11 bases left between them. Germline V lookup: CDR1 SNHLY, CDR2 FYNNEI. CDR3 length equals 15 residues. CDR3 protein: CASSPDLLSYNEQFF. The CDR3 DNA reads as TGTGCCAGCAGTCCGGACTTGCTCTCCTACAATGAGCAGTTCTTC.

V gene TRBV4-1 combines with J gene TRBJ2-5; 7 nucleotides match TRBD1. This CDR3 is 17 amino acids long. Germline CDR1 and CDR2: MGHRA and YSYEKL. Trimming took 1 base from V and 3 from J; bases not matched to a gene: 11. DNA of the CDR3: TGCGCCAGCAGCCAAGGACCACAGGGGAATGAGAAAGAGACCCAGTACTTC. Amino acids: CASSQGPQGNEKETQYF.

This clone was seen a handful of times. The chain links TRBV3-1 (or the pseudogene TRBV3-2) to TRBJ1-1; the match to TRBD1 covers 9 bases. Germline CDR1 and CDR2: LGHDT and YNNKEL (reference sequence). The CDR3 is 15 amino acids. V was pared by 6 bases and J by 1 base, with 6 bases of the junction left unmatched. CDR3 in amino acids: CASSPPGQGNTEAFF. The DNA of the CDR3 is TGTGCCAGCAGTCCACCGGGACAGGGGAACACTGAAGCTTTCTTT.

The chain is built from TRBV3-1 (or the pseudogene TRBV3-2) and TRBJ1-1; 8 bases fit TRBD1. V trimming: 5 bases; J trimming: 8 bases; junction bases outside the gene matches: 7. The germline V gene encodes CDR1 LGHDT and CDR2 YNNKEL (reference sequence). The length of the CDR3 is 13 residues. CDR3 residues: CASSDRGRVEAFF. DNA for the CDR3: TGTGCCAGCAGCGACAGGGGTCGGGTGGAAGCTTTCTTT.

This chain joins TRBV6-5 and TRBJ2-7; the match to TRBD1 covers 7 bases. The V gene end was trimmed by 5 bases and the J gene end by 6 bases; junction bases not matched to a gene: 10. Germline CDR1 and CDR2: MNHEY and SVGAGI. The CDR3 covers 14 residues. CDR3 in DNA: TGTGCCAGCAGTACGGGGACAGCCATGGGCGAGCAGTACTTC. Its translation is CASSTGTAMGEQYF.

The chain is built from TRBV4-2 and TRBJ1-5; possible D gene TRBD1, 6 bases. Trimming removed 0 bases at V and 1 base at J, with 19 bases between. CDR3 length: 19 amino acids. Per the germline V gene, CDR1 is LGHNA and CDR2 is YNFKEQ. CDR3 loop: CASSQDLKQGFLSNQPQHF. CDR3 in DNA: TGTGCCAGCAGCCAAGATCTAAAACAGGGATTTTTGAGCAATCAGCCCCAGCATTTT.

Regarding this clone: The sample carries other DNA sequences with the same CDR3. The chain joins TRBV29-1 to TRBJ2-7; tentatively, D is TRBD1 (6 bases). Between the trimmed V and J ends, which lost 6 bases and 3 bases, there was a span of 15 bases. There are 13 residues in the CDR3. Germline values: CDR1 SQVTM, CDR2 ANQGSEA. The CDR3: CSVGVGQYYEQYF. The CDR3, as DNA: TGCAGCGTCGGGGTTGGACAGTACTACGAGCAGTACTTC.

The J gene is TRBJ1-1, the V gene TRBV6-5, with 7 bases fitting TRBD1. The CDR3 has 15 residues. V lost 3 bases, J lost 2 bases, and 6 bases stayed unmatched. From germline, CDR1 is MNHEY and CDR2 SVGAGI. The CDR3 bases are TGTGCCAGCAGTTATGAGGGGGCGGGAAACACTGAAGCTTTCTTT. Protein product: CASSYEGAGNTEAFF.

The chain couples TRBV3-1 (or the pseudogene TRBV3-2) to TRBJ2-7; 12 bases agree with TRBD2. CDR1 is LGHDT, CDR2 YNNKEL, per germline (reference sequence). After removal of 4 bases from V and 3 bases from J, the junction contained 1 base not matched to a gene. The CDR3 runs to 14 residues. The CDR3 loop is CASSLTSGSYEQYF. The CDR3 bases are TGTGCCAGCAGCCTGACTAGCGGGAGCTACGAGCAGTACTTC.

In its sample, this clone was seen a few times. This chain links TRBV19 with TRBJ2-7; 8 bases line up with TRBD2. The length of the CDR3 is 14 residues. The germline V gene encodes CDR1 LNHDA and CDR2 SQIVND (reference sequence). With 3 bases clipped from V and 6 bases from J, the junction kept 7 bases outside the gene matches. CDR3 sequence: CASSMGLGVGEQYF. CDR3 sequence (DNA): TGTGCCAGTAGTATGGGACTAGGGGTAGGCGAGCAGTACTTC.

This chain uses TRBV7-9 with TRBJ2-5, with 11 bases matching TRBD2. The CDR3 is 17 residues long. With 5 bases clipped from V and 4 bases from J, the junction kept 12 bases outside the gene matches. Germline lookup yields CDR1 SEHNR and CDR2 FQNEAQ (reference sequence). CDR3 bases: TGTGCCAGCAGCGGGACTAGCGGTCCTAGATGGGGAGAGACCCAGTACTTC. It yields the protein CASSGTSGPRWGETQYF.